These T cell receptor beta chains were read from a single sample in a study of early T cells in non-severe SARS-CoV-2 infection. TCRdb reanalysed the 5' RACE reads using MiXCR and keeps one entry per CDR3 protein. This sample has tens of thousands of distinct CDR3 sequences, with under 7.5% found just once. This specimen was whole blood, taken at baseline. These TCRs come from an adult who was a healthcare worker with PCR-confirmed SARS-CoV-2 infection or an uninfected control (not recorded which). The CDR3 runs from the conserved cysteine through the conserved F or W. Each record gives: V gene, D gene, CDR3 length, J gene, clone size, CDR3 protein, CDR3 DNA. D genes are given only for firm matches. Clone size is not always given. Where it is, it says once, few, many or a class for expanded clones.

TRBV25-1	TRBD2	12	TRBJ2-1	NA	CASSLSAGGLSF	TGTGCCAGCAGTCTCTCAGCGGGGGGCCTTTCTTTC
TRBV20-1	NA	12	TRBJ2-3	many	CSARVGLDTQYF	TGCAGTGCTAGGGTTGGATTAGATACGCAGTATTTT
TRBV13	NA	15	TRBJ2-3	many	CASSLAGGGADTQYF	TGTGCCAGCAGCTTAGCCGGGGGCGGCGCAGATACGCAGTATTTT
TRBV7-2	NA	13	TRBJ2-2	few	CASSLARTGELFF	TGTGCCAGCAGCTTAGCTCGAACCGGGGAGCTGTTTTTT
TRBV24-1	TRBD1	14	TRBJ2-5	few	CATSDIDRGETQYF	TGTGCCACCAGTGATATAGACAGGGGAGAGACCCAGTACTTC
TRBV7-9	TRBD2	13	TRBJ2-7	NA	CASRFGGDYEQYF	TGTGCCAGCCGCTTTGGGGGGGACTACGAGCAGTACTTC
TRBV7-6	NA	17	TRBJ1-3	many	CASSLFGGMSSGNTIYF	TGTGCCAGCAGCTTATTTGGAGGGATGAGCTCTGGAAACACCATATATTTT
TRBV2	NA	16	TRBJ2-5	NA	CASSEAQFRIAETQYF	TGTGCCAGCAGTGAAGCGCAATTCAGAATCGCAGAGACCCAGTACTTC
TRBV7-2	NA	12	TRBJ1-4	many	CASSLVREKLFF	TGTGCCAGCAGCTTAGTACGCGAAAAACTGTTTTTT
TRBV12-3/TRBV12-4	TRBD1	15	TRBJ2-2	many	CASSFRTGGTGELFF	TGTGCCAGCAGTTTCCGGACAGGCGGCACCGGGGAGCTGTTTTTT
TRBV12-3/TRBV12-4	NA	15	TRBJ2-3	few	CASSFVGTSTDTQYF	TGTGCCAGCAGTTTCGTGGGGACTAGCACAGATACGCAGTATTTT
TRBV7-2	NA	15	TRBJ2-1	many	CASSLVMGSPGEQFF	TGTGCCAGCAGCTTGGTTATGGGCTCCCCGGGTGAGCAGTTCTTC
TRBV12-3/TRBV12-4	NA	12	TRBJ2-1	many	CASGSSYNEQFF	TGTGCCAGCGGATCCTCCTACAATGAGCAGTTCTTC
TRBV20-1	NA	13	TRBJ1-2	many	CSAALGTYYGYTF	TGCAGTGCTGCATTAGGGACTTACTATGGCTACACCTTC
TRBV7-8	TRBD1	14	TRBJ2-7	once	CASSLGTGYYEQYF	TGTGCCAGCAGCTTAGGGACAGGGTATTACGAGCAGTACTTC
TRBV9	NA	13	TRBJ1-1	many	CASSVQSYTEAFF	TGTGCCAGCAGCGTCCAGAGCTACACTGAAGCTTTCTTT
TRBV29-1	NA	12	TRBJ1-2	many	CSVEDGNYGYTF	TGCAGCGTTGAGGACGGAAACTATGGCTACACCTTC
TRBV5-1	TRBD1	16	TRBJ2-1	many	CASSLNRGADYNEQFF	TGCGCCAGCAGCTTGAACAGGGGCGCGGACTACAATGAGCAGTTCTTC
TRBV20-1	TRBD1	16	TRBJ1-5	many	CSAREGAGGIGQPQHF	TGCAGTGCTAGAGAAGGGGCAGGGGGCATTGGGCAGCCCCAGCATTTT
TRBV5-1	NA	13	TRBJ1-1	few	CASKTTNQPEAFF	TGCGCCAGCAAAACGACGAATCAGCCTGAAGCTTTCTTT
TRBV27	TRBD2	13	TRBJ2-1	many	CASIRAGGNEQFF	TGTGCCAGCATAAGAGCGGGGGGCAATGAGCAGTTCTTC
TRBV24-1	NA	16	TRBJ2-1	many	CATSSRRQSSYNEQFF	TGTGCCACCAGTTCTAGGCGTCAGAGCTCCTACAATGAGCAGTTCTTC